This T cell receptor beta chain is drawn from a study of shared clonotypes between healthy human individuals. Study details: Per-donor plates numbered three CD4 naive, three CD4 memory, two CD8 naive and one CD8 memory.

A few counts support this clone. Germline V gene data show CDR1 as GTSNPN and CDR2 as SVGIG (reference sequence). V was trimmed by 2 bases and J by 3 bases, leaving 11 bases between them. CDR3 length: 14 amino acids. Libraries were prepared by immunoSEQ multiplex PCR; TCRdb keeps only in-frame clonotypes and omits some of them. The table shows 2 million to 3 million clones, with about 92% occurring only once. CD45RA-negative memory and CD45RA+ naive subsets were split from the CD4+ cells. This receptor was identified in a man between 18 and 35 years old in good health. The chain joins TRBV30 to TRBJ1-5, with unresolved D. Source material: naive CD4+ T cells sorted from blood. The subset is: CD45RA+ positively selected. The CDR3, as DNA: TGTGCCTGGAGTATGACTAACCCCAATCAGCCCCAGCATTTT. This encodes CAWSMTNPNQPQHF.